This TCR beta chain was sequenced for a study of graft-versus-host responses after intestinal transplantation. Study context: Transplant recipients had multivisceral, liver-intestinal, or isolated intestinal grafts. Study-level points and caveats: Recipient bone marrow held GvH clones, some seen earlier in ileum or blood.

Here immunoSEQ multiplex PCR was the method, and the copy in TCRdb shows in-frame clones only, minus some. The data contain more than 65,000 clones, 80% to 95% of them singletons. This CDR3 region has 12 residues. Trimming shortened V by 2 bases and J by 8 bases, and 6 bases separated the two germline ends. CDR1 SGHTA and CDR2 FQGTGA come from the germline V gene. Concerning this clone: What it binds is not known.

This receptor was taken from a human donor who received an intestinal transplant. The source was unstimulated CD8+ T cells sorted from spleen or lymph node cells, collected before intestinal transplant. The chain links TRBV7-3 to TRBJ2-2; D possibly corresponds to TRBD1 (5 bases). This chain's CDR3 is CASSLGAGELFF. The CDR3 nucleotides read TGTGCCAGCAGCTTAGGGGCAGGGGAGCTGTTTTTT. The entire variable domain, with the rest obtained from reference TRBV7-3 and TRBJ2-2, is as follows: GAGVSQTPSNKVTEKGKYVELRCDPISGHTALYWYRQSLGQGPEFLIYFQGTGAADDSGLPNDRFFAVRPEGSVSTLKIQRTERGDSAVYLCASSLGAGELFFGEGSRLTVL.